Listed below are T cell receptor beta chains from one sample, sequenced in a study of PD-L1 blockade in urothelial cancer. Assay used: immunoSEQ multiplex PCR; TCRdb lists only in-frame clones, some missing. The table has 15,000 to 20,000 clones, 75% to 90% seen once. The specimen was PBMCs, collected around atezolizumab (anti-PD-L1) treatment. These receptors were taken from a man aged 65 to 79 with urothelial cancer. Each CDR3 is given with its conserved first and last residue. D genes are given only for firm matches. Rows may omit the clone size; those that give it use once, few, many or a size class.

clone_size d_call j_call v_call cdr3_nt cdr3_aa
NA TRBD1 TRBJ1-1 TRBV30 TGTGCCGGCTCCAGACAGGGAAACATGAACACTGAAGCTTTCTTT CAGSRQGNMNTEAFF
NA TRBD2 TRBJ2-1 TRBV2 TGTGCCAGCAGTGATGGACTAGCGGGGGCCAAGGAGCAGTTCTTC CASSDGLAGAKEQFF
once TRBD1 TRBJ1-4 TRBV6-5 TGTGCCAGCAGAAGGGACAGGGGGGAAAAACTGTTTTTT CASRRDRGEKLFF
NA NA TRBJ2-1 TRBV19 TGTGCCAGTAGTGGGAGTACAGTCGGAAACAATGAGCAGTTCTTC CASSGSTVGNNEQFF
NA TRBD2 TRBJ2-1 TRBV5-1 TGCGCCAGCAGCATAATACCCCTAGCGGTGAATGAGCAGTTCTTC CASSIIPLAVNEQFF
NA TRBD2 TRBJ2-3 TRBV11-3 TGTGCCAGCAGCCTCGGGGCTAGCGGGGTAGATACGCAGTATTTT CASSLGASGVDTQYF
NA NA TRBJ2-2 TRBV5-1 TGCGCCAGCATCCCGGCCCCAGGGGCGGTCGGGGAGCTGTTTTTT CASIPAPGAVGELFF
NA TRBD1 TRBJ1-1 TRBV6-5 TGTGCCAGCAGTTACCTACAGGGGCTGAGTGAAGCTTTCTTT CASSYLQGLSEAFF
NA NA TRBJ2-7 TRBV4-2 TGTGCCAGCAGCCTTTACCTGACAGGGACTTCCTACGAGCAGTACTTC CASSLYLTGTSYEQYF
NA NA TRBJ2-1 TRBV5-1 TGCGCCAGCAGCTCCCCCCCGTGGGCTGAGCAGTTCTTC CASSSPPWAEQFF
NA TRBD1 TRBJ1-1 TRBV4-1 TGCGCCAGCAGCCAAGAAACAGGGGGCAGTACTGAAGCTTTCTTT CASSQETGGSTEAFF
NA NA TRBJ2-7 TRBV19 TGTGCCAGTAGTACAGGATCCTACGAGCAGTACTTC CASSTGSYEQYF
NA NA TRBJ2-2 TRBV27 TGTGCCAGCAGAGAACAGGGTCCCACCGGGGAGCTGTTTTTT CASREQGPTGELFF
NA NA TRBJ2-7 TRBV7-8 TGTGCCAGCAGACCGCGACAGGACACTGCTTACGAGCAGTACTTC CASRPRQDTAYEQYF
NA NA TRBJ1-1 TRBV2 TGTGCCAGCAGTGAAGTGGACAGTAACACTGAAGCTTTCTTT CASSEVDSNTEAFF
NA NA TRBJ2-1 TRBV2 TGTGCCAGCAGTGAAGCGTTGGAGTGGAGCTCCTACAATGAGCAGTTCTTC CASSEALEWSSYNEQFF
NA NA TRBJ1-4 TRBV19 TGTGCCAGTAGTATATACAGGGCGGGTGATGAAAAACTGTTTTTT CASSIYRAGDEKLFF
NA TRBD2 TRBJ2-1 TRBV11-2 TGTGCCAGCAGCGAGGGATGGGGGGGAGCTGGTACGGGTGAGCAGTTCTTC CASSEGWGGAGTGEQFF
NA TRBD1 TRBJ1-2 TRBV19 TGTGCCACTTCGGACAGGGGGCGGGATGGCTACACCTTC CATSDRGRDGYTF
NA NA TRBJ1-1 TRBV30 TGTGCCTGGGCCCGGCTAGGGGTCGCTTTCTTT CAWARLGVAFF
NA TRBD1 TRBJ2-7 TRBV5-5 TGTGCCAGCAGCAGATACGGGACAGGCTATCTCACGGAGGGCTACGAGCAGTACTTC CASSRYGTGYLTEGYEQYF
NA NA TRBJ1-1 TRBV5-4 TGTGCCAGCAGCCTGGACTGGAACACTGAAGCTTTCTTT CASSLDWNTEAFF
once NA TRBJ1-2 TRBV27 TGTGCCAGCAGTTTAGTTGGGCCATTTTCTGGCTACACCTTC CASSLVGPFSGYTF
NA NA TRBJ1-1 TRBV5-1 TGCGCCAGCAGCTTTGAGACAAACACTGAAGCTTTCTTT CASSFETNTEAFF
NA NA TRBJ2-3 TRBV5-6 TGTGCCAGCAACCGAGGGACAGATACGCAGTATTTT CASNRGTDTQYF
NA TRBD1 TRBJ1-2 TRBV28 TGTGCCATTACTCGACAGGGGGCTCTCTGGGGCTACACCTTC CAITRQGALWGYTF
NA NA TRBJ1-2 TRBV28 TGTGCCAGCAGTACGCAGGGGCCCTACTATGGCTACACCTTC CASSTQGPYYGYTF
NA TRBD2 TRBJ2-2 TRBV10-2 TGCGCCAGCAAATATAGCGGGGGGGCCGGCGGGGAGCTGTTTTTT CASKYSGGAGGELFF
NA NA TRBJ2-7 TRBV10-3 TGTGCCATCAGTGAAGTACTCTACGAGCAGTACTTC CAISEVLYEQYF
once NA TRBJ1-3 TRBV30 TGTGCCTGGAACCTAGGGGGAGGAAACACCATATATTTT CAWNLGGGNTIYF
once TRBD1 TRBJ2-5 TRBV27 TGTGCCAGCAGTCGCATAGGACAGGGGGAGACCCAGTACTTC CASSRIGQGETQYF
NA NA TRBJ1-5 TRBV4-1 TGCGCCAGCAGCCAAGGCTTTTACGAGGTTTCCAGCAATCAGCCCCAGCATTTT CASSQGFYEVSSNQPQHF
NA TRBD1 TRBJ1-6 TRBV6-4 TGTGCCAGCCGGGACAGAACCAATTCACCCCTCCACTTT CASRDRTNSPLHF
NA TRBD1 TRBJ2-3 TRBV7-9 TGTGCCAGCAGCTTACCTTCCGGACAGGATAGCACAGATACGCAGTATTTT CASSLPSGQDSTDTQYF